These 32 T cell receptor beta chains came from one sample sequenced in a study of T cells in Graves' hyperthyroidism and ophthalmopathy (dated by TCRdb to the late 2010s). Library preparation was by multiplex PCR. Sequencer: Illumina HiSeq 2000. The TCR beta CDR3 regions were amplified from RNA transcripts. For the first round of RT-PCR on the TCR CDR3, the HTBI primer set was used together with the Qiagen OneStep RT-PCR kit. Using fastp trimming at Q25 and MiXCR clonotype assembly, TCRdb reanalyzed the public sequencing data and kept in-frame beta chains. Here each entry gathers all rows of one CDR3 protein and keeps the most common genes and DNA. The sample data list around 520,000 distinct CDR3 sequences, and approximately 15% of these were observed just once. Of the sample, about a sixth is held by the ten largest clones. The sequenced sample was blood. Receptors were obtained from a woman under 30 with Graves' hyperthyroidism.

This clonotype was detected a few times. The chain links TRBV12-3 or TRBV12-4 to TRBJ1-5; D may be TRBD1 (5 bases). The CDR3 totals 17 residues. V was pared by 3 bases and J by 2 bases, with 17 bases between. The CDR3 sequence: CASSFFPLGAGNQPQHF. The CDR3 nucleotides read TGTGCCAGCAGTTTTTTCCCCCTCGGGGCGGGCAATCAGCCCCAGCATTTT.

This clonotype appeared many times. The rearrangement joins TRBV30 to TRBJ1-2, with TRBD1 matching 7 bases. The CDR3 is 14 residues long. Germline CDR1 and CDR2: GTSNPN and SVGIG (reference sequence). With 0 bases clipped from V and 7 bases from J, the junction kept 8 bases outside the gene matches. The CDR3 coding sequence is TGTGCCTGGAGTGTACGGCAGGGGGACGCTGGCTACACCTTC. Protein sequence: CAWSVRQGDAGYTF.

This clonotype showed up many times. This CDR3 is CASRLTTGELFF. DNA of the CDR3: TGTGCCAGCAGGCTTACTACCGGGGAGCTGTTTTTT. The J gene is TRBJ2-2, the V gene TRBV12-3 or TRBV12-4; D unclear. V was cut by 6 bases and J by 5 bases, with 7 bases left in between. The CDR3 loop spans 12 amino acids.

This clonotype was counted between two and nine times. V gene TRBV27 combines with J gene TRBJ2-6; D is unclear. The CDR3 consists of 16 residues. Germline CDR1 MNHEY, CDR2 SMNVEV (reference sequence). Between the trimmed V and J ends, which lost 0 bases and 0 bases, there was a span of 6 bases. CDR3 nucleotide sequence: TGTGCCAGCAGTTTATCCCCCAGCTCTGGGGCCAACGTCCTGACTTTC. This encodes CASSLSPSSGANVLTF.

This clonotype appeared many times. This chain uses TRBV29-1 with TRBJ2-1, with D hard to call. Germline lookup yields CDR1 SQVTM and CDR2 ANQGSEA. CDR3 size: 11 residues. In DNA form, the CDR3 reads TGCAGTATGGACGGCCACAATGAGCAGTTCTTC. It is translated as CSMDGHNEQFF.

This clonotype turned up a few times. The V call is TRBV28, the J call TRBJ2-7, with 9 bases that match TRBD1. CDR3 length: 12 residues. V trimming: 8 bases; J trimming: 2 bases; junction bases outside the gene matches: 1. The germline V gene has CDR1 MDHEN and CDR2 SYDVKM. This CDR3 is CASGTGPYEQYF. DNA of the CDR3: TGTGCCAGCGGGACAGGGCCCTACGAGCAGTACTTC.

Details on this clonotype: At one of its ends the junction is not consistent with the germline gene, which may arise from a read error. The chain uses TRBV11-3 and TRBJ2-1, with TRBD1 matching 10 bases. The CDR3 totals 16 residues. Germline lookup yields CDR1 SGHNT and CDR2 YENEEA. The CDR3 is CACSLGLRDRGDEQFF. The DNA for the CDR3 is TGTGCCTGCAGCTTAGGGCTCCGGGACAGGGGTGATGAGCAGTTCTTC. Full variable domain (outside the CDR3, taken from reference TRBV11-3 and TRBJ2-1): EAGVVQSPRYKIIEKKQPVAFWCNPISGHNTLYWYLQNLGQGPELLIRYENEEAVDDSQLPKDRFSAERLKGVDSTLKIQPAELGDSAVYLCACSLGLRDRGDEQFFGPGTRLTVL.

This clonotype has at least ten counts. This rearrangement joins TRBV10-3 to TRBJ1-6; 9 positions agree with TRBD1. CDR1 ENHRY and CDR2 SYGVKD come from the germline V gene. This CDR3 has 19 residues. The V gene end was trimmed by 2 bases and the J gene end by 0 bases; junction bases not matched to a gene: 8. The CDR3 nucleotides are TGTGCCATCAGTGAGAATCGGACAGGGGTTAGCTCCTATAATTCACCCCTCCACTTT. Protein sequence: CAISENRTGVSSYNSPLHF.

This clonotype was seen repeatedly, ten times or more. The chain combines TRBV10-3 with TRBJ2-2; 11 bases line up with TRBD2. Trimming removed 6 bases from V and 3 bases from J; junction bases left unmatched: 15. Germline CDR1 is ENHRY and CDR2 is SYGVKD. CDR3 length: 19 residues. CDR3 protein: CAIRAGTSGNLKDTGELFF. CDR3 nucleotides: TGTGCCATCAGAGCCGGGACTAGCGGAAACTTAAAGGACACCGGGGAGCTGTTTTTT.

In DNA, the CDR3 is TGTGCCAGCAGTTATCCAACAAGGGGGGGCTATGGCTACACCTTC. It is translated as CASSYPTRGGYGYTF. V usage is TRBV6-1 and J usage is TRBJ1-2, with D perhaps matching TRBD1 (6 bases). V was pared by 5 bases and J by 4 bases, with 17 bases between. The CDR3 is made up of 15 amino acids. Per germline, CDR1 MNHNS and CDR2 SASEGT.

The sample holds many counts of this clonotype. CDR3 in amino acids: CASSLASGRAYEQYF. Written as DNA, the CDR3 is TGTGCCAGCAGTTTGGCTAGCGGGAGGGCCTACGAGCAGTACTTC. The J gene is TRBJ2-7, the V gene TRBV12-3 or TRBV12-4; 12 nucleotides match TRBD2. The CDR3 consists of 15 residues. V trimming: 3 bases; J trimming: 2 bases; junction bases outside the gene matches: 2.

CDR3 in amino acids: CASSVIGPNTEAFF. CDR3 nucleotide sequence: TGCGCCAGCAGCGTTATCGGACCGAACACTGAAGCTTTCTTT. The chain uses TRBV5-1 and TRBJ1-1; D unresolved. The CDR3 contains 14 residues. Trimming stripped 4 bases from V and 1 base from J, with 11 bases between. CDR1 and CDR2 from the germline V gene are SGHRS and YFSETQ.

This clonotype was observed at least ten times. The chain uses TRBV20-1 and TRBJ2-5; 7 bases align to TRBD2. The CDR3 runs 14 residues. V gave up 2 bases and J gave up 2 bases; unmatched junction bases: 5. Germline-derived CDR1 and CDR2 are DFQATT and SNEGSKA (reference sequence). The CDR3 nucleotides are TGCAGTGCTAGATCTAGCGGAGTACAAGAGACCCAGTACTTC. This codes for CSARSSGVQETQYF.

This clonotype came up a few times. The V call is TRBV19, the J call TRBJ2-1; D call uncertain. CDR3 length: 12 amino acids. Germline values: CDR1 LNHDA, CDR2 SQIVND (reference sequence). The V and J ends lost 4 bases and 6 bases respectively, with 7 bases between them. CDR3 in amino acids: CASSTGRNEQFF. The CDR3 DNA is TGTGCCAGTAGTACGGGTCGCAATGAGCAGTTCTTC.

This clonotype has ten or more counts. This chain links TRBV5-1 with TRBJ2-1; tentatively, D is TRBD2 (6 bases). Germline CDR1 and CDR2: SGHRS and YFSETQ. Trimming stripped 1 base from V and 0 bases from J, with 11 bases between. The length of the CDR3 is 16 residues. CDR3: CASSLQEAGSYNEQFF. The CDR3 DNA sequence: TGCGCCAGCAGCTTGCAGGAAGCGGGCTCCTACAATGAGCAGTTCTTC.

This clonotype came up a few times. The chain uses TRBV6-5 and TRBJ2-5; a weak D match, TRBD2 (6 bases). The ends were cut back, 2 bases at V and 2 bases at J, with 9 bases in the middle. From germline, CDR1 is MNHEY and CDR2 SVGAGI. The CDR3 extends over 14 amino acids. The CDR3 region has the DNA TGTGCCAGCAGTTACGGGCGGGGACAAGAGACCCAGTACTTC. The encoded protein is CASSYGRGQETQYF.

V and J are TRBV12-3 or TRBV12-4 and TRBJ2-1; 11 bases match TRBD1. V shed 6 bases, J shed 3 bases, and the junction held 13 bases outside the gene matches. The CDR3 has 18 residues. CDR3 protein: CASSRQDRGREGYNEQFF. The CDR3 DNA reads as TGTGCCAGCAGCCGCCAGGACAGGGGGCGCGAAGGCTACAATGAGCAGTTCTTC.

The chain links TRBV6-1 to TRBJ2-3; no definite D call. Per the germline V gene, CDR1 is MNHNS and CDR2 is SASEGT. V was clipped by 2 bases and J by 4 bases, with 16 bases between them. CDR3 length: 16 residues. The CDR3 reads CASSEKDGTASDTQYF. As DNA, the CDR3 is TGTGCCAGCAGTGAAAAGGATGGTACGGCATCAGATACGCAGTATTTT.

This clonotype was counted many times. This chain joins TRBV14 and TRBJ1-4, with D maybe TRBD1 (6 bases). CDR3 length: 17 residues. In germline, CDR1 is SGHDN, CDR2 FVKESK. The germline V and J ends were trimmed by 6 bases and 8 bases, with 25 bases remaining between them. CDR3 sequence (DNA): TGTGCCAGCAGTCAACAGGCGCGGGGGCGAGGTGAAGAAAAACTGTTTTTT. It translates to CASSQQARGRGEEKLFF.

This clonotype has ten or more counts. J is TRBJ2-5 and V is TRBV29-1, with D possibly being TRBD1 (6 bases). This CDR3 region has 11 residues. Trimming shortened V by 4 bases and J by 7 bases, and 10 bases separated the two germline ends. Germline values: CDR1 SQVTM, CDR2 ANQGSEA. CDR3 in amino acids: CSVGAGATQYF. The CDR3 DNA is TGCAGCGTTGGGGCAGGGGCGACCCAGTACTTC.

This clonotype was counted at least ten times. The chain employs TRBV7-6 and TRBJ1-2; D ambiguous. The V end was cut by 1 base, the J end by 8 bases, with 17 bases between. CDR1 SGHVS and CDR2 FNYEAQ come from the germline V gene. The CDR3 length is 15 residues. The DNA for the CDR3 is TGTGCCAGCAGCTTAGGCAGAGAGCGTTCCCCCGGCTACACCTTC. It codes for CASSLGRERSPGYTF.

CDR3 amino acids: CASSLRGLAGLGTGELFF. CDR3 in DNA: TGTGCCAGCAGCTTGAGGGGACTAGCGGGACTAGGCACCGGGGAGCTGTTTTTT. This chain joins TRBV5-6 and TRBJ2-2; 13 nucleotides line up with TRBD2. Germline V CDR1 and CDR2: SGHDT, YYEEEE. The ends lost 1 base at V and 4 bases at J; junction bases unmatched: 7. The CDR3 length is 18 residues.

The sample holds many counts of this clonotype. This chain connects TRBV19 to TRBJ1-6, with D possibly matching TRBD1 (5 bases). The CDR3 sequence is 15 residues long. V lost 9 bases, J lost 7 bases, and 19 bases lay in between. Germline CDR1 LNHDA, CDR2 SQIVND (reference sequence). The CDR3 is CASQTQGRENSPLHF. In DNA form, the CDR3 reads TGTGCCAGCCAGACGCAGGGACGGGAAAATTCACCCCTCCACTTT.

On this clonotype itself: This could be a read error, since a much larger clone is one nucleotide away. The CDR3 sequence is CASSMGQGDGYTF. The CDR3 nucleotides are TGTGCCAGCAGTATGGGACAGGGGGATGGCTACACCTTC. The V call is TRBV12-3 or TRBV12-4, the J call TRBJ1-2, with 11 bases matching TRBD1. Trimming at V came to 5 bases and at J to 6 bases, leaving 2 bases not matched to a gene. There are 13 residues in the CDR3.

Comments on this clonotype: Given a much more abundant clone one base away, this may be a read error. The chain has TRBV20-1 and TRBJ2-3; D is unclear. The germline V gene encodes CDR1 DFQATT and CDR2 SNEGSKA (reference sequence). V was pared by 0 bases and J by 5 bases, with 6 bases between. This CDR3 has 12 residues. CDR3 residues: CSARDWGDTQYF. CDR3 DNA sequence: TGCAGTGCTAGAGATTGGGGAGATACGCAGTATTTT.

This clonotype was picked up a small number of times. CDR3 amino acids: CASSLGGAWSEAFF. The CDR3, as DNA: TGTGCCAGCAGCTTAGGGGGGGCCTGGTCGGAAGCTTTCTTT. The chain joins TRBV7-9 to TRBJ1-1; tentative D call: TRBD1 (6 bases). V shed 1 base and J shed 8 bases, with 14 bases lying between them. Looked up from germline, CDR1 is SEHNR and CDR2 is FQNEAQ (reference sequence). The CDR3 loop spans 14 amino acids.

This rearrangement joins TRBV11-3 to TRBJ1-2, with D unresolved. The V end lost 7 bases, the J end lost 7 bases, and 22 bases lay between the germline ends. Per the germline V gene, CDR1 is SGHNT and CDR2 is YENEEA. The CDR3 spans 15 residues. The CDR3 region has the DNA TGTGCCAGCACCCAAATCCGTCAGGCCCGAGGTGGCTACACCTTC. Translation: CASTQIRQARGGYTF.

This clonotype was counted ten times or more. The V and J genes are TRBV7-2 and TRBJ1-4; D possibly corresponds to TRBD1 (5 bases). CDR1 SGHTA and CDR2 FQGNSA come from the germline V gene. The CDR3 has 17 amino acids. With 4 bases removed from V and 0 bases from J, the gap between germline ends came to 15 bases. The CDR3 coding sequence is TGTGCCAGCAGCTCCCCGGGGGGGTCAGCAACTAATGAAAAACTGTTTTTT. It encodes CASSSPGGSATNEKLFF.

This clonotype was seen at least ten times. This chain joins TRBV4-1 and TRBJ2-5, with 16 bases identical to TRBD2. CDR1 is MGHRA and CDR2 is YSYEKL in the germline V gene. V shed 3 bases, J shed 4 bases, and the junction held 2 bases outside the gene matches. This CDR3 comprises 16 residues. The CDR3 is CASSHGTSGRGETQYF. The CDR3 DNA is TGCGCCAGCAGCCATGGGACTAGCGGGAGGGGAGAGACCCAGTACTTC.

In its sample, this clonotype was seen many times. The genes are TRBV5-1 and TRBJ2-1; D ambiguous. Per the germline V gene, CDR1 is SGHRS and CDR2 is YFSETQ. The CDR3 spans 13 residues. The V and J ends lost 5 bases and 7 bases respectively, with 13 bases between them. CDR3 DNA: TGCGCCAGCAGTTCTCATACGACTAATGAGCAGTTCTTC. Translating gives CASSSHTTNEQFF.

The chain recombines TRBV19 with TRBJ2-2; D not resolved. The germline gives CDR1 LNHDA, CDR2 SQIVND (reference sequence). V was shortened by 2 bases and J by 1 base, with 8 bases between the two germline ends. The CDR3 extends over 15 amino acids. The CDR3 DNA is TGTGCCAGTAGTATACCGTCCCTGAACACCGGGGAGCTGTTTTTT. The encoded protein is CASSIPSLNTGELFF.

CDR3 nucleotide sequence: TGTGCCAGCAGTGACCCAGGGGTGTACGAGCAGTACGTC. This encodes CASSDPGVYEQYV. This chain links TRBV6-1 with TRBJ2-7; D is possibly TRBD1 (6 bases). Deletions cut 3 bases from V and 4 bases from J, with 10 bases between. Germline CDR1 MNHNS, CDR2 SASEGT. The CDR3 is 13 residues long.